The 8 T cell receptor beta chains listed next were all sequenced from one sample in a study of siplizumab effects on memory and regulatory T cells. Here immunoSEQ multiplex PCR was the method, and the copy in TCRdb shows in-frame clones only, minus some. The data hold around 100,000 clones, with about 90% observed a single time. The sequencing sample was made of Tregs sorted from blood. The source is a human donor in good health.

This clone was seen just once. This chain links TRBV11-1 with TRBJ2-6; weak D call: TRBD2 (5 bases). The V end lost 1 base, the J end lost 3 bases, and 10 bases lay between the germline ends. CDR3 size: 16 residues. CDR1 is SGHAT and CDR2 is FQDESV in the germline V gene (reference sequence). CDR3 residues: CASSLVAQVGANVLTF. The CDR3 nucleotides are TGTGCCAGCAGCTTAGTAGCGCAGGTTGGGGCCAACGTCCTGACTTTC.

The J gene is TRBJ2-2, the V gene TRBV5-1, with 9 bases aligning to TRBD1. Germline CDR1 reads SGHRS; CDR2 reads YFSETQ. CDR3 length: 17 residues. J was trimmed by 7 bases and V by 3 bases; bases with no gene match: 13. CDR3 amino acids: CASSSDKQGARRGELFF. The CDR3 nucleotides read TGCGCCAGCAGCTCGGACAAACAGGGGGCCCGTCGCGGGGAGCTGTTTTTT.

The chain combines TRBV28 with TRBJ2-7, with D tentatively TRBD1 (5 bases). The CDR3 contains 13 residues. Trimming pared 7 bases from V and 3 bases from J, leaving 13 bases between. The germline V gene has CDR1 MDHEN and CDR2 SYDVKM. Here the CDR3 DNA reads TGTGCCAGCACTCTAAATCAGGGCTACGAGCAGTACTTC. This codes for CASTLNQGYEQYF.

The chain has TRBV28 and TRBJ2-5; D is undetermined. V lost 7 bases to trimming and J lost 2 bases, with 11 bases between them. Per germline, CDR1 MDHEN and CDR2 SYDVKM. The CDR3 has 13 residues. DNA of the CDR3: TGTGCCAGCAATCGACGGCGACAAGAGACCCAGTACTTC. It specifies CASNRRRQETQYF.

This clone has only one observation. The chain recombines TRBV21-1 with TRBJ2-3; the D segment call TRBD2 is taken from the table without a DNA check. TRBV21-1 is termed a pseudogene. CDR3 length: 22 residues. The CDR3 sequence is CASSKGCTSGRGGKSCTDTQYF. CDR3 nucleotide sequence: TGTGCCAGCAGCAAAGGGTGTACGAGCGGGAGGGGGGGTAAATCTTGCACAGATACGCAGTATTTT.

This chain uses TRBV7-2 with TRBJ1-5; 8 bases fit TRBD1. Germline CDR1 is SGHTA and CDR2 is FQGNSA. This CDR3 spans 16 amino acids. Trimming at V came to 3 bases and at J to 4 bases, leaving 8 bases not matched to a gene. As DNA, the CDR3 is TGTGCCAGCAGCTTCGGATTACAGGGGGGGAATCAGCCCCAGCATTTT. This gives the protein CASSFGLQGGNQPQHF. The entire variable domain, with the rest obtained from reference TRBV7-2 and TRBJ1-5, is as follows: GAGVSQSPSNKVTEKGKDVELRCDPISGHTALYWYRQSLGQGLEFLIYFQGNSAPDKSGLPSDRFSAERTGGSVSTLTIQRTQQEDSAVYLCASSFGLQGGNQPQHFGDGTRLSIL.

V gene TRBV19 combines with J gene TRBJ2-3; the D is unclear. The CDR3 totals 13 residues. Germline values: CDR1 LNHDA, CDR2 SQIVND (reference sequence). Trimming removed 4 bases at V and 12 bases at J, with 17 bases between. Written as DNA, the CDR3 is TGTGCCAGTAGTAAGCCCCTCGACTCTTACCAGTATTTT. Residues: CASSKPLDSYQYF.

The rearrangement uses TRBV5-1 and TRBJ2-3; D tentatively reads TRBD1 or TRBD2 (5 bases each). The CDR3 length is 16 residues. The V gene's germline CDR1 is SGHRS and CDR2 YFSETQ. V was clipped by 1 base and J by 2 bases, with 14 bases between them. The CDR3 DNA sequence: TGCGCCAGCAGCTTGACCCGGGACGGATACACAGATACGCAGTATTTT. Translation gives CASSLTRDGYTDTQYF. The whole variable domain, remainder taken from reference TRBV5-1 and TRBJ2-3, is KAGVTQTPRYLIKTRGQQVTLSCSPISGHRSVSWYQQTPGQGLQFLFEYFSETQRNKGNFPGRFSGRQFSNSRSEMNVSTLELGDSALYLCASSLTRDGYTDTQYFGPGTRLTVL.